There are a few counts of the clone carrying this T cell receptor beta chain. Its antigen remains unidentified. This specimen belongs to a study of identical twins. Through template switching, a universal primer site was introduced, and the cDNA contained unique molecular identifiers. TCRdb re-called the 5' RACE reads through MiXCR, storing one row per CDR3 protein. The sample records 450,000 or so distinct CDR3 sequences, 12% to 15% being singletons. Findings and caveats of the study: Models underestimated how often monozygotic twins shared out-of-frame TCR alpha. Fewer insertions were carried by abundant cord blood beta clonotypes, but none was seen in memory repertoires. Invariant MAIT and iNKT cells could partly confound zero-insertion analyses.

The ends were cut back, 3 bases at V and 1 base at J, with 15 bases in the middle. CDR3 length equals 15 residues. Germline loops: CDR1 SQVTM, CDR2 ANQGSEA. These records were also assigned to another study, of yellow fever vaccine responses in identical twins.

The source material was CD4+ T cells sorted from blood. The clonotype comes from a woman between 18 and 29 years old in good health. V is TRBV29-1 and J is TRBJ1-1; D remains ambiguous. The DNA of the CDR3 is TGCAGCGTTGAGGGCCAGAGGGCTACGAACACTGAAGCTTTCTTT. It codes for CSVEGQRATNTEAFF.